Sequencing of this T cell receptor (beta chain) was carried out in a study of blood T cell repertoires in COVID-19. About the research overall: Nucleic acid was either cDNA or gDNA, and it came from T cells, B-cell-depleted T cells, or PBMCs.

The study drew participants aged about 18 to 89 years from fewer than 30 US areas. The protocol was immunoSEQ multiplex PCR, while the TCRdb copy is restricted to in-frame clones and leaves out a portion. There are some 390,000 clones in the sample; roughly 86% occur only once, and 1.7% lies in the top ten. This receptor was obtained from a woman aged 25 to 39 who had recovered from COVID-19. Sequences were obtained from PBMCs or T cells enriched from blood (not recorded which).

The CDR3 coding sequence is TGTGCCAGCAGCTCGGACAGGGGCAGAAATGGCTACACCTTC. It is translated as CASSSDRGRNGYTF. The chain joins TRBV11-1 to TRBJ1-2; 9 bases line up with TRBD1. The CDR3 runs 14 residues. Germline CDR1 is SGHAT and CDR2 is FQDESV (reference sequence). The J segment lost 6 bases and the V segment lost 4 bases, leaving 6 bases of the junction unmatched.